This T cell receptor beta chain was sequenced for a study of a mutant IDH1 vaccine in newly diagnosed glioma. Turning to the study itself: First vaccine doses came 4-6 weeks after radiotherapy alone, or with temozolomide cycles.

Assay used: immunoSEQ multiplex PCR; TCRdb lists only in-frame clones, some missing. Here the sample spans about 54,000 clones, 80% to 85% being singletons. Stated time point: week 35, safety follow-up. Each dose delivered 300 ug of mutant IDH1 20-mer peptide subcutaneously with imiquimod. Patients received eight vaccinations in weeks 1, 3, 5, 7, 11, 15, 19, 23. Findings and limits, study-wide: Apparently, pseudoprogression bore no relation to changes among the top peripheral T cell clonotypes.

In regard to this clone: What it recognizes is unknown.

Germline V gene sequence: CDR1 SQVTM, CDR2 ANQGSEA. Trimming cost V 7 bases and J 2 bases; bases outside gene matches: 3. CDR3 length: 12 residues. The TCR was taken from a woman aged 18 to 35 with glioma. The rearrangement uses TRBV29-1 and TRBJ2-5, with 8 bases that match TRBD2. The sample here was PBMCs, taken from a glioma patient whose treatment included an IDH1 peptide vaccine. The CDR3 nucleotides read TGCAGCGCGGGAGGGCGGCAAGAGACCCAGTACTTC. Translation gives CSAGGRQETQYF.